This T cell receptor beta chain was identified during a study of blood T cell repertoires in COVID-19 (dated by TCRdb to the early 2020s). For context, the study as a whole: Samples from collaborators originated in the United States, Italy and Spain and spanned both the acute and convalescent phases of COVID-19. The material from the prospective study consisted of cDNA or gDNA derived from T cells, B-cell-depleted T cells, or PBMCs. Deeply sampled blood TCRbeta repertoires from subjects exposed to, actively infected with, or recovered from COVID-19 were included in the dataset. The repertoires were released in a freely available public database intended as a resource for research on the immune response to SARS-CoV-2. Samples came from the ongoing ImmuneRACE study (first 160 participants) plus 1,254 subjects from 6 global collaborators. Nearly every sample came with metadata listing a de-identified subject ID, COVID-19 status, age in years and sex. Where available, HLA class I and class II types were obtained from metadata supplied by the sample provider rather than from assay-based typing.

The immunoSEQ Assay, a bias-controlled multiplex PCR, was used to amplify TCRbeta CDR3 regions from genomic DNA. The paper's data handling went like this. The number of nucleated cells in each sample was estimated from the amplification of reference gene primers within the assay. To quantify the absolute abundance of each unique TCRbeta CDR3 rearrangement, sequence reads were collapsed and filtered. For each sample, productive Simpson clonality was calculated as the square root of Simpson's diversity index over productive rearrangements. The immuneACCESS repertoire file appears here via TCRdb, limited to in-frame rearrangements. These files lack a portion of the clones; in checked studies, under half of the deficit traces to unresolved V genes, and the cause of the others is not known. V and J calls and clone size follow that table, whereas D and trimming were derived from the DNA. The sample has approximately 220,000 clones on record, roughly 80% of them singletons. The ten largest clones add up to 3% to 3.5% of the sample.

Results the study describes overall, beyond this receptor: The quantity of clinical and demographic metadata differed by source and by participant and was supplied without curation.

Here V drops 3 bases and J drops 0 bases, and the junction holds 2 bases not matched to any gene. Including the terminal cysteine and phenylalanine, the CDR3 comprises 15 residues. This entry keeps only the CDR3 DNA: 45 bases, framed from base 1. Taken from the germline V gene, the CDR1 and CDR2 loops are MNHEY and SVGAGI. Another Seattle source contributed samples from volunteer blood donors who had recovered from COVID-19. The collaborating institutions used their own protocols to collect whole blood in K2EDTA tubes. For TCRbeta analysis, collaborators shipped samples as frozen whole blood, isolated PBMCs, or DNA extracted from either of those sample types. On this clone: It has no known antigen specificity. The input lacks base qualities; no much larger clone sits a single base away.

The TCR originated in a woman in her 30s who had recovered from COVID-19. Sequenced sample: peripheral blood. The sequence joins TRBV6-5 to TRBJ1-1, with TRBD1 matching 9 junction bases. The nucleotides read TGTGCCAGCAGTTATGGACAGGGGTTGAACACTGAAGCTTTCTTT. Its protein is CASSYGQGLNTEAFF.